Listed below are T cell receptor beta chains from one sample, sequenced in a study of PD-L1 blockade in urothelial cancer. Libraries were prepared by immunoSEQ multiplex PCR; TCRdb keeps only in-frame clonotypes and omits some of them. The sample carries some 48,000 clones, about four fifths recorded once. Sequences were derived from PBMCs, sampled around atezolizumab (anti-PD-L1) treatment. Receptors were obtained from a man between 65 and 85 years old with urothelial cancer. Each CDR3 is given with its conserved first and last residue. D genes are given only for firm matches. Some rows have no size entry. The others give once, few or many, or a class for an expanded clone.

TRBV19	TRBJ1-2	NA	TRBD1	CASTPRAPNGQGRYWGYTF	TGTGCCAGTACCCCCCGGGCCCCCAACGGACAGGGACGTTATTGGGGCTACACCTTC
TRBV19	TRBJ2-7	few	TRBD2	CASSPPGGSSYEQYF	TGTGCCAGTAGTCCCCCGGGGGGAAGCTCCTACGAGCAGTACTTC
TRBV7-3	TRBJ2-5	few	NA	CASSWSGVAEETQYF	TGTGCCAGCAGCTGGAGTGGGGTAGCGGAAGAGACCCAGTACTTC
TRBV11-3	TRBJ2-5	NA	NA	CASSLGSSGQETQYF	TGTGCCAGCAGCTTAGGGAGTAGCGGACAAGAGACCCAGTACTTC
TRBV19	TRBJ1-1	once	NA	CASSITGNTEAFF	TGTGCCAGTAGTATAACAGGGAACACTGAAGCTTTCTTT
TRBV28	TRBJ1-4	NA	NA	CASSLGQDYEKLFF	TGTGCCAGCAGTTTGGGACAAGATTATGAAAAACTGTTTTTT
TRBV27	TRBJ2-5	NA	NA	CASSFGRAQETQYF	TGTGCCAGCAGTTTCGGGCGGGCGCAAGAGACCCAGTACTTC
TRBV9	TRBJ2-3	NA	NA	CASSGRSGGTSWDTQYF	TGTGCCAGCAGCGGACGCTCTGGCGGGACCAGTTGGGATACGCAGTATTTT
TRBV25-1	TRBJ1-1	NA	NA	CASSEYERGTEAFF	TGTGCCAGCAGTGAATATGAGAGAGGAACTGAAGCTTTCTTT
TRBV7-8	TRBJ2-2	NA	NA	CASSLARAGELFF	TGTGCCAGCAGCTTAGCGCGTGCCGGGGAGCTGTTTTTT
TRBV5-1	TRBJ1-1	NA	NA	CASSLPDRRDSGGTEAFF	TGCGCCAGCAGCTTACCCGACAGGAGGGACTCGGGGGGCACTGAAGCTTTCTTT
TRBV6-5	TRBJ2-7	NA	TRBD1	CASSPWTGGEQYF	TGTGCCAGCAGTCCCTGGACAGGAGGCGAGCAGTACTTC
TRBV28	TRBJ2-5	NA	NA	CASRIAEGPGVTQYF	TGTGCCAGCAGGATAGCGGAAGGGCCGGGTGTGACCCAGTACTTC
TRBV6-4	TRBJ1-1	NA	TRBD1	CASARDRNTEAFF	TGTGCCAGCGCCCGGGACAGGAACACTGAAGCTTTCTTT
TRBV5-1	TRBJ2-1	NA	TRBD2	CASSVQVSGGPYNEQFF	TGCGCCAGCAGCGTACAGGTGAGCGGGGGTCCCTACAATGAGCAGTTCTTC
TRBV5-1	TRBJ2-3	NA	NA	CASSLVTGTDTQYF	TGCGCCAGCAGCTTGGTAACAGGCACAGATACGCAGTATTTT
TRBV27	TRBJ1-2	NA	NA	CASSSTGLYGYTF	TGTGCCAGCAGTTCGACAGGCCTCTATGGCTACACCTTC
TRBV30	TRBJ2-7	NA	TRBD1	CAWSDRVGNEQYF	TGTGCCTGGTCGGACAGGGTAGGCAACGAGCAGTACTTC
TRBV4-1	TRBJ1-1	NA	NA	CASSQLTGPDMNTEAFF	TGCGCCAGCAGCCAACTCACAGGTCCTGACATGAACACTGAAGCTTTCTTT
TRBV19	TRBJ2-7	once	NA	CASSIAVAASYEQYF	TGTGCCAGTAGTATAGCGGTAGCGGCCTCCTACGAGCAGTACTTC
TRBV7-9	TRBJ2-1	NA	NA	CASSSPGTGNEQFF	TGTGCCAGCAGCTCACCGGGCACAGGGAATGAGCAGTTCTTC
TRBV7-9	TRBJ2-7	NA	NA	CASSLLYSGEQYF	TGTGCCAGCAGCTTACTGTACTCCGGCGAGCAGTACTTC
TRBV7-3	TRBJ2-3	NA	TRBD1	CASSWRTGTVTDTQYF	TGTGCCAGCAGCTGGCGGACAGGGACAGTCACAGATACGCAGTATTTT
TRBV11-2	TRBJ1-2	few	TRBD1	CASRKPGTERKGYTF	TGTGCCAGCCGAAAACCCGGGACAGAAAGGAAAGGCTACACCTTC
TRBV2	TRBJ1-5	NA	NA	CASRRDNYSNQPQHF	TGTGCCAGCCGTAGAGACAATTATAGCAATCAGCCCCAGCATTTT
TRBV6-5	TRBJ2-2	NA	NA	CASSYGGFDTGELFF	TGTGCCAGCAGTTACGGGGGGTTTGACACCGGGGAGCTGTTTTTT
TRBV28	TRBJ2-4	NA	TRBD2	CASSMTSGGNIQYF	TGTGCCAGCAGTATGACTAGCGGGGGAAACATTCAGTACTTC
TRBV5-6	TRBJ2-3	NA	TRBD1	CASSLTGQGVTDTQYF	TGTGCCAGCAGCTTGACAGGACAGGGTGTGACAGATACGCAGTATTTT
TRBV11-1	TRBJ2-1	NA	NA	CASSLGPGEEGEQFF	TGTGCCAGCAGCTTAGGGCCGGGAGAGGAGGGTGAGCAGTTCTTC
TRBV10-2	TRBJ2-1	NA	TRBD2	CASWPLGPGTSGSSVQFF	TGCGCCAGCTGGCCCTTGGGTCCCGGGACTAGCGGGAGCTCGGTTCAGTTCTTC
TRBV28	TRBJ2-2	NA	TRBD2	CASDFPPELAGNTGELFF	TGTGCCAGTGACTTTCCCCCGGAACTAGCGGGAAACACCGGGGAGCTGTTTTTT
TRBV14	TRBJ2-3	NA	NA	CASSQEEQSTDTQYF	TGTGCCAGCAGCCAAGAGGAACAGAGCACAGATACGCAGTATTTT
TRBV11-1	TRBJ2-2	NA	NA	CASSLDQNTGELFF	TGTGCCAGCAGCTTAGATCAAAACACCGGGGAGCTGTTTTTT
TRBV27	TRBJ2-7	NA	TRBD1	CASSLSRTGAGVLYEQYF	TGTGCCAGCAGTTTATCCCGGACAGGGGCTGGGGTTTTATACGAGCAGTACTTC
TRBV5-1	TRBJ1-1	once	TRBD1	CASSLAGTVGDKAAFF	TGCGCCAGCAGCTTGGCCGGGACAGTAGGGGACAAAGCGGCTTTCTTT
TRBV19	TRBJ1-5	NA	NA	CASSIRGSSNQPQHF	TGTGCCAGTAGTATCCGGGGGAGTAGCAATCAGCCCCAGCATTTT
TRBV9	TRBJ2-3	NA	NA	CASNSGGGRWQDTQYF	TGTGCCAGCAACTCCGGGGGTGGGCGGTGGCAGGATACGCAGTATTTT
TRBV5-6	TRBJ2-7	NA	TRBD2	CASSSWTGWDYDYEQYF	TGTGCCAGCAGCTCATGGACGGGCTGGGACTATGACTACGAGCAGTACTTC
TRBV11-3	TRBJ1-1	NA	NA	CASSLGREGTEAFF	TGTGCCAGCAGCTTGGGACGGGAGGGGACTGAAGCTTTCTTT
TRBV28	TRBJ2-1	NA	NA	CASSRGQSPTSQFF	TGTGCCAGCAGCCGTGGACAGTCTCCAACCAGCCAGTTCTTC
TRBV19	TRBJ1-1	NA	TRBD1	CASSRGGMDTEAFF	TGTGCCAGTAGTAGAGGGGGCATGGACACTGAAGCTTTCTTT
TRBV7-3	TRBJ2-3	NA	TRBD1	CASSLKTGKTDTQYF	TGTGCCAGCAGCTTAAAGACAGGGAAAACAGATACGCAGTATTTT
TRBV18	TRBJ2-2	NA	TRBD2	CASSPVAGVTGELFF	TGTGCCAGCTCACCAGTGGCGGGAGTCACCGGGGAGCTGTTTTTT
TRBV28	TRBJ1-2	NA	TRBD1	CASSFGQGLFSPQAYGYTF	TGTGCCAGCAGTTTTGGACAGGGACTATTTTCCCCGCAGGCATATGGCTACACCTTC
TRBV7-8	TRBJ2-7	NA	NA	CASSLTHDSSYEQYF	TGTGCCAGCAGCTTAACCCACGACAGTTCCTACGAGCAGTACTTC
TRBV2	TRBJ2-2	NA	TRBD2	CASSVFRQTSGGGAGELFF	TGTGCCAGCAGTGTTTTCCGTCAAACTAGCGGGGGGGGAGCCGGGGAGCTGTTTTTT
TRBV27	TRBJ2-2	NA	NA	CASTPGMGAGRTGELFF	TGTGCCAGCACCCCGGGGATGGGGGCGGGTCGAACCGGGGAGCTGTTTTTT
TRBV11-2	TRBJ2-1	once	TRBD2	CASSLALGLAGFHNEQFF	TGTGCCAGCAGCTTAGCGCTGGGACTAGCGGGTTTCCACAATGAGCAGTTCTTC
TRBV5-1	TRBJ2-2	NA	TRBD1	CASSPGQGSAGELFF	TGCGCCAGCAGCCCCGGACAGGGAAGCGCCGGGGAGCTGTTTTTT
TRBV2	TRBJ1-1	NA	TRBD1	CASSDRTGNTEAFF	TGTGCCAGCAGTGACAGGACAGGAAACACTGAAGCTTTCTTT
TRBV2	TRBJ2-7	many	NA	CASRETTSSYEQYF	TGTGCCAGCAGGGAGACGACTAGTTCCTACGAGCAGTACTTC
TRBV7-9	TRBJ1-3	NA	NA	CASSQGSGNTIYF	TGTGCCAGCAGCCAGGGGTCTGGAAACACCATATATTTT